The rows below give T cell receptor beta chains drawn from one sample of a study of breast tumors, draining lymph nodes, adjacent tissues. TCRdb reprocessed the multiplex PCR reads with MiXCR, giving one entry per CDR3 protein. The table shows over 150,000 distinct CDR3 sequences, with 33% occurring only once. Sequencing used axillary lymph node tissue. These TCRs come from a female donor with breast cancer. Some clones in this sample may be carry-over from other donors' samples. The CDR3 runs from the conserved cysteine through the conserved F or W. D genes are given only for firm matches. For some rows the clone size is stated as once, few or many, or as a class when expanded; others skip it.

abundance: once
d_gene: .
j_gene: TRBJ1-4
v_gene: TRBV29-1
CDR3nt: TGCAGCGTTGATCTGTCCTCACAGGGTGGTGAAAAACTGTTTTTT
CDR3aa: CSVDLSSQGGEKLFF

abundance: .
d_gene: TRBD1
j_gene: TRBJ2-7
v_gene: TRBV25-1
CDR3nt: TGTGCCAGCAGTAGAGGGGGGACAGGCGAGCAGTACTTC
CDR3aa: CASSRGGTGEQYF

abundance: .
d_gene: .
j_gene: TRBJ2-7
v_gene: TRBV13
CDR3nt: TGTGCCAGCAGCTTACTGGCCGGCGAGCGGGTCTGCGAGCAGTACTTC
CDR3aa: CASSLLAGERVCEQYF

abundance: few
d_gene: TRBD2
j_gene: TRBJ2-1
v_gene: TRBV6-2/TRBV6-3
CDR3nt: TGTGCCAGCAGTTACGCCGGGACTAGCTGGGATGAGCAGTTCTTC
CDR3aa: CASSYAGTSWDEQFF

abundance: medium-sized
d_gene: .
j_gene: TRBJ1-2
v_gene: TRBV7-9
CDR3nt: TGTGCCAGCAGCTTAGAAAAAGGCTACACCTTC
CDR3aa: CASSLEKGYTF

abundance: .
d_gene: .
j_gene: TRBJ1-2
v_gene: TRBV7-9
CDR3nt: TGTGCCAGCAGCTTGGGACTAGCGGGAGGCTTTGGCTACACCTTC
CDR3aa: CASSLGLAGGFGYTF

abundance: once
d_gene: TRBD1
j_gene: TRBJ1-2
v_gene: TRBV7-2
CDR3nt: TGTGCCAGCAGCTTAAGGGGGGGCCGGGACAGGGATCGGGCTGGCTACACCTTC
CDR3aa: CASSLRGGRDRDRAGYTF

abundance: many
d_gene: .
j_gene: TRBJ2-1
v_gene: TRBV12-3/TRBV12-4
CDR3nt: TGTGCCAGCAGTTATACTAGCAGCTCCTACAATGAGCAGTTCTTC
CDR3aa: CASSYTSSSYNEQFF

abundance: many
d_gene: TRBD2
j_gene: TRBJ2-5
v_gene: TRBV12-3/TRBV12-4
CDR3nt: TGTGCCAGCAGTTCGAGCGGGAGGTACCAAGAGACCCAGTACTTC
CDR3aa: CASSSSGRYQETQYF

abundance: many
d_gene: .
j_gene: TRBJ1-2
v_gene: TRBV12-3/TRBV12-4
CDR3nt: TGTGCCAGCAGTTTTGACGGTCCTGTCTATGGCTACACCTTC
CDR3aa: CASSFDGPVYGYTF

abundance: many
d_gene: TRBD1
j_gene: TRBJ2-2
v_gene: TRBV6-4
CDR3nt: TGTGCCAGCAGTGAGACAGGGACCGGGGAGCTGTTTTTT
CDR3aa: CASSETGTGELFF

abundance: many
d_gene: TRBD1
j_gene: TRBJ2-5
v_gene: TRBV2
CDR3nt: TGTGCCAGCAGTGCTACCGGGACAGGGACGAAGACCCAGTACTTC
CDR3aa: CASSATGTGTKTQYF

abundance: many
d_gene: TRBD2
j_gene: TRBJ2-5
v_gene: TRBV5-4
CDR3nt: TGTGCCAGCAGCTCTCTTTTTACCGGGGGGGGGGAAGAGACCCAGTACTTC
CDR3aa: CASSSLFTGGGEETQYF

abundance: .
d_gene: .
j_gene: TRBJ2-1
v_gene: TRBV7-6
CDR3nt: TGTGCCAGCAGCTTAGGAATGACGGTGGACAATGAGCAGTTCTTC
CDR3aa: CASSLGMTVDNEQFF